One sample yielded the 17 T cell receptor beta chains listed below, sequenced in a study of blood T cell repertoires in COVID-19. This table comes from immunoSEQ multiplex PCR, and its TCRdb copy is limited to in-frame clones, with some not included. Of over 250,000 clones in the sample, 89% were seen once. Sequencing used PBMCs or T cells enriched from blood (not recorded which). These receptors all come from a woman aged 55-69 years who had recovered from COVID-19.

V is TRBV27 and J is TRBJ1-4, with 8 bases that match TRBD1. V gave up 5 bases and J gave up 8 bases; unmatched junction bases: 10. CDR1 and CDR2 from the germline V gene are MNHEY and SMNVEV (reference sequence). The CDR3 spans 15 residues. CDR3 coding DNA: TGTGCCAGCAGTCTTTTACAGGGGGGAGGGGAAAAACTGTTTTTT. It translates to CASSLLQGGGEKLFF.

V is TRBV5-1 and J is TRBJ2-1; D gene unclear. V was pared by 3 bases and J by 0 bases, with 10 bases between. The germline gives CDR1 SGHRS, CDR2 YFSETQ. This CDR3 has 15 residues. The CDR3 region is CASSYDTFSYNEQFF. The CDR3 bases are TGCGCCAGCAGCTACGACACCTTCTCCTACAATGAGCAGTTCTTC. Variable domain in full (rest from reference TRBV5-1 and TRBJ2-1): KAGVTQTPRYLIKTRGQQVTLSCSPISGHRSVSWYQQTPGQGLQFLFEYFSETQRNKGNFPGRFSGRQFSNSRSEMNVSTLELGDSALYLCASSYDTFSYNEQFFGPGTRLTVL.

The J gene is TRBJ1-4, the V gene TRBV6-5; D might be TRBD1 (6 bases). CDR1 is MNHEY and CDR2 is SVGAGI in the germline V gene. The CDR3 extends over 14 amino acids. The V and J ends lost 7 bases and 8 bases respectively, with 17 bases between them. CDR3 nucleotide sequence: TGTGCCAGCACTTCCGGGACCCAGGGGGAAAAACTGTTTTTT. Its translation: CASTSGTQGEKLFF.

The CDR3 DNA reads as TGTGCCAGCCGAATTGGTAGGGAGGCCGAGCAGTACTTC. This gives the protein CASRIGREAEQYF. V gene TRBV2 combines with J gene TRBJ2-7, with D perhaps TRBD2 (6 bases). CDR3 length: 13 amino acids. CDR1 is SNHLY and CDR2 is FYNNEI in the germline V gene. Trimming pared 8 bases from V and 6 bases from J, leaving 17 bases between.

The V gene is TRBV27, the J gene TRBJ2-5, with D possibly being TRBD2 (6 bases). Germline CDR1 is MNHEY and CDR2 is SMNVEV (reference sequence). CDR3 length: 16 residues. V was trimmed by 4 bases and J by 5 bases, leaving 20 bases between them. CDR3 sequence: CASSSGFRLSGETQYF. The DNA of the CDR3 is TGTGCCAGCAGTTCTGGGTTCCGTTTAAGCGGGGAGACCCAGTACTTC.

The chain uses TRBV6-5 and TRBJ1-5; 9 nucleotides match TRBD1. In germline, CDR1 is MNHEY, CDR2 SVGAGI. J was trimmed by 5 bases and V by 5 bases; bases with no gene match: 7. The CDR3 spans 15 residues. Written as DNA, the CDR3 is TGTGCCAGCAGTCCCGGACAGGGGCCCTATCAGCCCCAGCATTTT. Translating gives CASSPGQGPYQPQHF.

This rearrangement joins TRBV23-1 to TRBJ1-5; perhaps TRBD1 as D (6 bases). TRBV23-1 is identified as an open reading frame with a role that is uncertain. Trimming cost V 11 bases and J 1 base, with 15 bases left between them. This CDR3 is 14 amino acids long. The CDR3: CAENRVPSNQPQHF. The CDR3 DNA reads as TGCGCCGAAAACAGGGTGCCGAGCAATCAGCCCCAGCATTTT.

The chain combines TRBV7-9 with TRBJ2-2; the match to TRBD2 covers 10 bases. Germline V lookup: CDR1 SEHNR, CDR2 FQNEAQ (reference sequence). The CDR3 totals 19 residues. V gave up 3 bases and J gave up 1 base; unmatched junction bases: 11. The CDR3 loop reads CASSFYLGKRGGNTGELFF. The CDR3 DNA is TGTGCCAGCAGCTTCTACCTCGGGAAGCGGGGGGGGAACACCGGGGAGCTGTTTTTT.

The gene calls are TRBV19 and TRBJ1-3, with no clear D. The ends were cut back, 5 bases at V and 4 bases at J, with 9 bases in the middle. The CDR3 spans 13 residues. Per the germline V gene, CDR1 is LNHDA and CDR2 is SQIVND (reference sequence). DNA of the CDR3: TGTGCCAGTAGTCTCCAGGTGGGAAACACCATATATTTT. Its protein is CASSLQVGNTIYF.

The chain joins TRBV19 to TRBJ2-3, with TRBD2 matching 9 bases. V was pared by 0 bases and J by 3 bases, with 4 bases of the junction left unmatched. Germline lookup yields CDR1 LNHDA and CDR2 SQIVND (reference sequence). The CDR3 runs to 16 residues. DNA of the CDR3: TGTGCCAGTAGTATAGACGGCCTAGCGGGGACAGATACGCAGTATTTT. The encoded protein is CASSIDGLAGTDTQYF.

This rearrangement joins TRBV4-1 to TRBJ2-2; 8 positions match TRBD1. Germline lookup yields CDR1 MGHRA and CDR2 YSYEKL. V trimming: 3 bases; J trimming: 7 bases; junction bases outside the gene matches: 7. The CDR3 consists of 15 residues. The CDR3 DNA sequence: TGCGCCAGCAGCCACCCGGACAGGGCTCACGGGGAGCTGTTTTTT. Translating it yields CASSHPDRAHGELFF.

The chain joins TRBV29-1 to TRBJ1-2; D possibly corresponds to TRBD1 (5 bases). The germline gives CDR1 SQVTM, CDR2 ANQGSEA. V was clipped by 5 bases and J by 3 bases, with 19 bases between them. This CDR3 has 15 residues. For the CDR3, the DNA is TGCAGCGTTACCCCCGGGGGGGGGTCTCACTATGGCTACACCTTC. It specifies CSVTPGGGSHYGYTF.

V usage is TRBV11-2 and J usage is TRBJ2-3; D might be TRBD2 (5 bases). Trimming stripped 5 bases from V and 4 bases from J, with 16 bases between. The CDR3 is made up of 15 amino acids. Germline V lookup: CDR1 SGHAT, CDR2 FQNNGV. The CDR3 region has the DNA TGTGCCAGCAGCAATCGTGGGCTAGCTCCAGATACGCAGTATTTT. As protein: CASSNRGLAPDTQYF.

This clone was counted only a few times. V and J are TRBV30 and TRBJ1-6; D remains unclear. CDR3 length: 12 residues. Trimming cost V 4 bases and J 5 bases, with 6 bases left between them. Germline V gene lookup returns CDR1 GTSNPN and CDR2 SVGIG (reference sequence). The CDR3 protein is CAWTPDNSPLHF. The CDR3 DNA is TGTGCCTGGACTCCAGATAATTCACCCCTCCACTTT.

CDR3: CASSFRVNGNQPQHF. For the CDR3, the DNA is TGTGCCAGCAGTTTTCGGGTAAATGGCAATCAGCCCCAGCATTTT. The chain links TRBV28 to TRBJ1-5, with no clear D. CDR3 length equals 15 residues. With 3 bases removed from V and 2 bases from J, the gap between germline ends came to 11 bases. Germline V lookup: CDR1 MDHEN, CDR2 SYDVKM.

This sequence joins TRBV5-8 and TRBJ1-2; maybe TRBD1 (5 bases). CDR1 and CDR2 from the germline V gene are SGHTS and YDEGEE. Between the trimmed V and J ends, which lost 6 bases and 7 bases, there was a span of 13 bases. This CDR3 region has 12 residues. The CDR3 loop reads CASTPQGSGYTF. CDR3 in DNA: TGTGCCAGCACCCCCCAGGGCTCTGGCTACACCTTC. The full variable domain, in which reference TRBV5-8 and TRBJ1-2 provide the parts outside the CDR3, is EAGVTQSPTHLIKTRGQQATLRCSPISGHTSVYWYQQALGLGLQFLLWYDEGEERNRGNFPPRFSGRQFPNYSSELNVNALELEDSALYLCASTPQGSGYTFGSGTRLTVV.

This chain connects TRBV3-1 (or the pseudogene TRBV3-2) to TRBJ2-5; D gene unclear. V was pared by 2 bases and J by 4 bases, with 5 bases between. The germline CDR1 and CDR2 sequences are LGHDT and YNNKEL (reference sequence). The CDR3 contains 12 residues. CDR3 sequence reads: CASSQSVETQYF. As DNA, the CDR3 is TGTGCCAGCAGCCAATCGGTAGAGACCCAGTACTTC.